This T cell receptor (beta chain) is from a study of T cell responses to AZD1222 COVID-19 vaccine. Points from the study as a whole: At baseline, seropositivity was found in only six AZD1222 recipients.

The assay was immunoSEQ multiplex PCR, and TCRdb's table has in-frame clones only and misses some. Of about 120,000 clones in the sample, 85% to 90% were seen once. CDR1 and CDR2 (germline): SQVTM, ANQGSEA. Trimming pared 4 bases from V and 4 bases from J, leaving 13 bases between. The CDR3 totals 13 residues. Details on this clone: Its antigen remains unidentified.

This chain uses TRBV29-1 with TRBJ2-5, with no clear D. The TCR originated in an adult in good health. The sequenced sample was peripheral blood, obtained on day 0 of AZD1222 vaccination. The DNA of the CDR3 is TGCAGCGTTGTTAAGTGGTCGGGAGAGACCCAGTACTTC. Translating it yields CSVVKWSGETQYF.